This T cell receptor (beta chain) was sequenced for a study of T cell repertoires in cytomegalovirus infection. Across the whole study: TCR beta signatures that were public indicated CMV infection and matching HLA type. Study-wide results and limits: Cumulative public TCR beta family frequency identified CMV carriers with the relevant HLA.

At least ten counts were recorded for this clonotype. The target antigen is unknown. TCRdb independently ran MiXCR on the reads; one entry per CDR3 protein. The table shows approximately 500,000 distinct CDR3 sequences, with about 17% occurring only once. The CDR3 has 16 amino acids. With 5 bases removed from V and 3 bases from J, the gap between germline ends came to 20 bases. The sample consisted of CD8+ T cells from PBMCs. The chain combines TRBV12-3 or TRBV12-4 with TRBJ2-7; possibly TRBD2 for D (6 bases). The receptor's source is a human donor in good health (CMV status not recorded). Some clones in this sample may be carry-over from other donors' samples. The CDR3 loop reads CASSPVGGTVRYEQYF. As DNA, the CDR3 is TGTGCCAGCAGTCCGGTGGGCGGGACCGTCCGCTACGAGCAGTACTTC.